This entry concerns a single TCR beta chain. This entry comes from a study of blood T cell repertoires in COVID-19. Study-level information: The United States, Italy and Spain were the sources of the acute and convalescent COVID-19 samples. In each case, the material was cDNA or gDNA derived from T cells, B-cell-depleted T cells, or PBMCs.

Authors' processing steps: Reference gene primer amplification gave estimated nucleated cell counts. Clones were sequenced by immunoSEQ multiplex PCR, and TCRdb holds only the in-frame ones, with some missing. V and J calls and clone size are those listed in that table; D and trimming were worked out from the DNA. The repertoire consists of 50,000 or so clones, with over 90% occurring once and the leading ten covering about 10%. The germline V gene encodes CDR1 LNHNV and CDR2 YYDKDF (reference sequence). The CDR3 is 16 amino acids. The germline V and J ends were trimmed by 1 base and 1 base, with 13 bases remaining between them.

The receptor was derived from an elderly woman with acute or convalescent COVID-19. The genes are TRBV15 and TRBJ1-1; D uncertain. Sequencing was done on a sample of peripheral blood. The CDR3 bases are TGTGCCACCAGCAGAGGCCCGGGAGTGACGAACACTGAAGCTTTCTTT. It is translated as CATSRGPGVTNTEAFF. Together with reference TRBV15 and TRBJ1-1, the CDR3 gives the full variable domain: DAMVIQNPRYQVTQFGKPVTLSCSQTLNHNVMYWYQQKSSQAPKLLFHYYDKDFNNEADTPDNFQSRRPNTSFCFLDIRSPGLGDTAMYLCATSRGPGVTNTEAFFGQGTRLTVV.